This record looks at one TCR beta chain sequence and its context. The sample is drawn from a study of regulatory T cells in long-lasting Graves disease. This sample's time point: newly diagnosed GD, antithyroid drugs for less than 3 months. Making the TCR library involved RNA that had been extracted from PBMCs. The CDR3 is 14 residues long. The V segment lost 7 bases and the J segment 2 bases; nucleotides outside the gene matches: 4. The germline V gene has CDR1 MNHNS and CDR2 SASEGT. TCR beta libraries were built with iRepertoire HTBI primers and Arm-PCR of CDR3 regions. TCRdb reprocessed the multiplex PCR reads with MiXCR, giving one entry per CDR3 protein. In the table there are hundreds of thousands of distinct CDR3 sequences, 15% to 18% of which are singletons.

J is TRBJ2-5 and V is TRBV6-1, with 10 nucleotides matching TRBD2. The sequence was obtained from a female donor with Graves disease. The sequencing here drew on peripheral blood mononuclear cells (PBMCs), taken at new diagnosis, from a patient treated with antithyroid drugs. CDR3 region: CASNSGGTQETQYF. CDR3 nucleotide sequence: TGTGCCAGCAATAGCGGGGGGACTCAAGAGACCCAGTACTTC.